The subject of this entry is one T cell receptor (beta chain). The assay was immunoSEQ multiplex PCR, and TCRdb's table has in-frame clones only and misses some. Here the sample spans approximately 2,200,000 clones, 85% to 95% being singletons. This specimen belongs to a study of shared clonotypes between healthy human individuals. Naive CD8 cells comprised CD45RO-negative, CCR7-positively selected cells, excluding terminally differentiated effector memory CD45RA+ cells. V shed 4 bases, J shed 2 bases, and the junction held 3 bases outside the gene matches. The CDR3 has 15 residues. Germline CDR1 SGHVS, CDR2 FQNEAQ.

The sample taken for sequencing was naive CD8+ T cells from PBMCs. The source is a man aged 18 to 30 in good health. Some clones in this sample may be carry-over from other donors' samples. The chain employs TRBV7-8 and TRBJ1-5; the match to TRBD1 covers 9 bases. The CDR3 DNA sequence: TGTGCCAGCAGCTGGGACAGGGCCGGCAATCAGCCCCAGCATTTT. Translated, it gives CASSWDRAGNQPQHF.